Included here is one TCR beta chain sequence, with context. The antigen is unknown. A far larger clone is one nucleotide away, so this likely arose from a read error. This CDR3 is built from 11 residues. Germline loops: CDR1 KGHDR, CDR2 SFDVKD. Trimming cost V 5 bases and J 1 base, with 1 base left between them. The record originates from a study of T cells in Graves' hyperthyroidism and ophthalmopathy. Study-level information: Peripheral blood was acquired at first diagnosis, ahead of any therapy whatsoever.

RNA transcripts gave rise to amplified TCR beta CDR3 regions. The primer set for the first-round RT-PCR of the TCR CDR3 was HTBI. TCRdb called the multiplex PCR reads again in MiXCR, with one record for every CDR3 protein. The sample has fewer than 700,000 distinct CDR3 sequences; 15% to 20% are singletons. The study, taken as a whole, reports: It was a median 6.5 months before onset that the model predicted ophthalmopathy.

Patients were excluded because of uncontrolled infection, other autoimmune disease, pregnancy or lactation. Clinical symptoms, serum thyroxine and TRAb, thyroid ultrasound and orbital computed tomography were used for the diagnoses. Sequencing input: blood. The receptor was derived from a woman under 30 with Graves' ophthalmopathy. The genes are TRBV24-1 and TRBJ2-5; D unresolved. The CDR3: CATSVQETQYF. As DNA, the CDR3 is TGTGCCACCAGTGTCCAAGAGACCCAGTACTTC.